The 12 T cell receptor beta chains below come from one sample, sequenced in a study of regulatory T cells in long-lasting Graves disease. CDR3-region Arm-PCR and iRepertoire HTBI primers produced the TCR beta libraries. MiXCR, applied by TCRdb to the multiplex PCR reads, yields one record per CDR3 protein. The repertoire has more than 400,000 distinct CDR3 sequences, about 16% of them found once; the top ten carry around 10%. The sample's time point: newly diagnosed GD, antithyroid drugs for less than 3 months. Preparation of the TCR library used RNA extracted from PBMCs. These data were also reused for a study on T cells in Graves' hyperthyroidism and ophthalmopathy.

Here the sequenced sample was peripheral blood mononuclear cells (PBMCs), taken at new diagnosis, from a patient treated with antithyroid drugs. The receptors stem from a woman younger than 45 with Graves disease.

This clonotype was seen many times. The chain combines TRBV12-3 or TRBV12-4 with TRBJ1-1; D is ambiguous. Trimming stripped 3 bases from V and 11 bases from J, with 10 bases between. The CDR3 extends over 11 amino acids. This CDR3 reads CASSFSLEAFF. In DNA form, the CDR3 reads TGTGCCAGCAGTTTCTCACTGGAGGCTTTCTTT.

The chain employs TRBV28 and TRBJ2-3; 10 positions agree with TRBD2. J was trimmed by 0 bases and V by 7 bases; bases with no gene match: 4. The CDR3 length is 15 residues. Germline assignment: CDR1 MDHEN and CDR2 SYDVKM. In nucleotides, the CDR3 is TGTGCCAGCACCCTAGCGGGAGAGAGCACAGATACGCAGTATTTT. This sequence encodes CASTLAGESTDTQYF. Combining the CDR3 with reference TRBV28 and TRBJ2-3 gives the whole variable domain DVKVTQSSRYLVKRTGEKVFLECVQDMDHENMFWYRQDPGLGLRLIYFSYDVKMKEKGDIPEGYSVSREKKERFSLILESASTNQTSMYLCASTLAGESTDTQYFGPGTRLTVL.

This clonotype was seen a handful of times. V is TRBV20-1 and J is TRBJ2-7; either TRBD1 or TRBD2 may fit D (5 bases each). Deletions cut 0 bases from V and 4 bases from J, with 16 bases between. Germline V gives CDR1 DFQATT, CDR2 SNEGSKA (reference sequence). This CDR3 comprises 15 residues. The CDR3 region is CSARDPGPAPYEQYF. In DNA form, the CDR3 reads TGCAGTGCTAGAGATCCGGGACCAGCGCCTTACGAGCAGTACTTC.

Note on this clonotype: This CDR3 is missing its conserved last phenylalanine or tryptophan, likely due to a read error. The gene calls are TRBV14 and TRBJ2-1; TRBD2 might be the D (7 bases). The CDR3 runs 16 residues. Trimming took off 5 bases at V and 9 bases at J, with 23 bases between the two ends. Germline V CDR1 and CDR2: SGHDN, FVKESK. The CDR3 DNA sequence: TGTGCCAGCAGCAAGCGGGACATCGACTGGAGGAGTGAGCAGTTCCTC. Translation: CASSKRDIDWRSEQFL.

This clonotype was seen only a few times. The chain uses TRBV20-1 and TRBJ2-3, with 12 bases fitting TRBD2. The CDR3 is 15 residues long. Trimming cost V 0 bases and J 8 bases; bases outside gene matches: 6. Germline V gene sequence: CDR1 DFQATT, CDR2 SNEGSKA (reference sequence). The CDR3 DNA is TGCAGTGCTAGAGATCCCAGGACTAGCGGGACTACGCAGTATTTT. This translates into CSARDPRTSGTTQYF.

This clonotype was seen at least ten times. J is TRBJ2-1 and V is TRBV18, with TRBD2 identical over 9 bases. V was pared by 0 bases and J by 5 bases, with 2 bases of the junction left unmatched. This CDR3 comprises 15 residues. CDR1 is KGHSH and CDR2 is LQKENI in the germline V gene. The CDR3 nucleotides are TGTGCCAGCTCACCACCTGGACTAGCGCACAATGAGCAGTTCTTC. Protein product: CASSPPGLAHNEQFF. Together with reference TRBV18 and TRBJ2-1, the CDR3 gives the full variable domain: NAGVMQNPRHLVRRRGQEARLRCSPMKGHSHVYWYRQLPEEGLKFMVYLQKENIIDESGMPKERFSAEFPKEGPSILRIQQVVRGDSAAYFCASSPPGLAHNEQFFGPGTRLTVL.

This chain uses TRBV15 with TRBJ2-1, with TRBD2 matching over 7 bases. The V gene's germline CDR1 is LNHNV and CDR2 YYDKDF (reference sequence). The CDR3 has 15 amino acids. V dropped 5 bases and J dropped 3; count of bases not matched to a gene: 7. The CDR3 protein is CATSRDSGDYNEQFF. CDR3 DNA: TGTGCCACCAGCCGCGACAGCGGGGACTACAATGAGCAGTTCTTC.

The rearrangement links TRBV18 to TRBJ2-1; 8 nucleotides line up with TRBD2. Germline CDR1 and CDR2: KGHSH and LQKENI. The CDR3 has 17 amino acids. J lost 0 bases, V lost 3 bases, and 7 bases had no gene match. This chain's CDR3 is CASSPRGGSSSYNEQFF. CDR3 DNA: TGTGCCAGCTCACCCCGGGGGGGGTCGAGCTCCTACAATGAGCAGTTCTTC.

This clonotype was seen at least ten times. The chain uses TRBV5-1 and TRBJ2-1; tentatively, D is TRBD1 (6 bases). Trimming cost V 2 bases and J 2 bases, with 14 bases left between them. Germline values: CDR1 SGHRS, CDR2 YFSETQ. This CDR3 region has 16 residues. CDR3 protein: CASSFSQGSAYNEQFF. CDR3 DNA sequence: TGCGCCAGCAGCTTTTCTCAGGGGAGCGCCTACAATGAGCAGTTCTTC.

V and J are TRBV20-1 and TRBJ1-3; D remains ambiguous. CDR3 size: 11 residues. Germline V lookup: CDR1 DFQATT, CDR2 SNEGSKA (reference sequence). Trimming left V 0 bases short and J 8 bases short, with 5 bases between. The CDR3 protein is CSARDRHTIYF. DNA of the CDR3: TGCAGTGCTAGAGATAGGCACACCATATATTTT.

The rearrangement links TRBV6-5 to TRBJ1-5, with D hard to call. The germline gives CDR1 MNHEY, CDR2 SVGAGI. The CDR3 loop spans 11 amino acids. V was shortened by 4 bases and J by 11 bases, with 9 bases between the two germline ends. In nucleotides, the CDR3 is TGTGCCAGCAGTTCCCGATGGGCCCAGCATTTT. Its protein is CASSSRWAQHF.

Comment on this clonotype: Its ends do not fully match the called genes, so a read error is possible. This chain connects TRBV2 to TRBJ2-2; D perhaps matches TRBD1 (5 bases). The CDR3 has 17 amino acids. Per germline, CDR1 SNHLY and CDR2 FYNNEI. Here the CDR3 reads CVSSVGRQGTNTGELFF. The CDR3 region has the DNA TGTGTCAGCAGTGTCGGTCGCCAGGGCACGAACACCGGGGAGCTGTTTTTT.